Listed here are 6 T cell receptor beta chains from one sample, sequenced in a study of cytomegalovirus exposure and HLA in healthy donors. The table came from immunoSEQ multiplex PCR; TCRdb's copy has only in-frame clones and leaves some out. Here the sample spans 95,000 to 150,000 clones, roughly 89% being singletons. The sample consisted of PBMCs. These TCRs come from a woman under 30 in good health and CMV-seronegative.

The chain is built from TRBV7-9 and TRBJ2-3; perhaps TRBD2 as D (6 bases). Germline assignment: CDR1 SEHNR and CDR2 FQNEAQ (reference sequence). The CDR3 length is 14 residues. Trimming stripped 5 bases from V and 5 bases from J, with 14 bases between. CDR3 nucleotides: TGTGCCAGCAGCGGGAGGATGGTTGTAGATACGCAGTATTTT. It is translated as CASSGRMVVDTQYF.

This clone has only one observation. CDR3 loop: CASSPGSASSYEQYF. CDR3 DNA: TGTGCCAGCAGTCCGGGAAGCGCGAGCTCCTACGAGCAGTACTTC. The chain recombines TRBV27 with TRBJ2-7; D possibly corresponds to TRBD2 (5 bases). The ends were cut back, 5 bases at V and 0 bases at J, with 14 bases in the middle. Looked up from germline, CDR1 is MNHEY and CDR2 is SMNVEV (reference sequence). The CDR3 is 15 amino acids.

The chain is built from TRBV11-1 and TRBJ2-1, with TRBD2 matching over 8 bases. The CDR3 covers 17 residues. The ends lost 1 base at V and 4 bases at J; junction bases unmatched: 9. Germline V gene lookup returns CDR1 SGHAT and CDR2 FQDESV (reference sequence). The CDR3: CASSLVTGRGAYNEQFF. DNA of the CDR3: TGTGCCAGCAGCTTAGTCACGGGGCGGGGGGCTTACAATGAGCAGTTCTTC.

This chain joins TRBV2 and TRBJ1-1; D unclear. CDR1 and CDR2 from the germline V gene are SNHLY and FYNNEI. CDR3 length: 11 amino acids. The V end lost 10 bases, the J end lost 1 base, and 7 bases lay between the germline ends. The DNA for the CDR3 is TGTGCCAACCGCGAGAACACTGAAGCTTTCTTT. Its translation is CANRENTEAFF.

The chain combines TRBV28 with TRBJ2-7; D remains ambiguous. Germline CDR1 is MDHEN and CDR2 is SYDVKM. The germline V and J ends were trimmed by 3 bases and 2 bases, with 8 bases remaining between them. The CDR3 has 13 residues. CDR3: CASSFALTYEQYF. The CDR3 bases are TGTGCCAGCAGTTTTGCACTTACCTACGAGCAGTACTTC.

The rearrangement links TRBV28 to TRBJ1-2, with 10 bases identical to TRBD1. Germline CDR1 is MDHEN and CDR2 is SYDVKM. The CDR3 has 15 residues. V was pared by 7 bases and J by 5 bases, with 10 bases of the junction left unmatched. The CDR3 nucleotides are TGTGCCAGCACGTTCAGGGGACAGGGGTTTTATGGCTACACCTTC. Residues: CASTFRGQGFYGYTF.